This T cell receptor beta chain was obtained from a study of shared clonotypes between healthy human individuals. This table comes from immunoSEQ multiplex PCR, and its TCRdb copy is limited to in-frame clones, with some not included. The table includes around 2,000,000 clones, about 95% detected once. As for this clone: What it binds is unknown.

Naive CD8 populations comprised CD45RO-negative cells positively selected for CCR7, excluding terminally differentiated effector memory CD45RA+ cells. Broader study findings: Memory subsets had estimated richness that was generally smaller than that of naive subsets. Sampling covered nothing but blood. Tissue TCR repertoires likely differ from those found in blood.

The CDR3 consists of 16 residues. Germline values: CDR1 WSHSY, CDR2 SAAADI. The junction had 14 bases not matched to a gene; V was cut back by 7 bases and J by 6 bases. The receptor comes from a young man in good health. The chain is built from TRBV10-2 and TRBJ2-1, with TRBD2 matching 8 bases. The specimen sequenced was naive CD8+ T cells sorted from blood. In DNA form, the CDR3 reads TGCGCCAGCAACCCCATTTTGACTAGCGCACTCAATGAGCAGTTCTTC. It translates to CASNPILTSALNEQFF.